This T cell receptor beta chain emerged from a study of blood T cell repertoires in COVID-19. Looking at the study overall: The origin of the acute and convalescent COVID-19 samples was the United States, Italy and Spain. T cells, B-cell-depleted T cells, or PBMCs supplied cDNA or gDNA.

In the source study's methods: Scientists estimated how many nucleated cells there were by amplifying reference gene primers. Assay: immunoSEQ multiplex PCR; the TCRdb copy retains only in-frame clones and omits some. The DNA gave D and trimming, while V, J and clone size come from that table. The table includes about 200,000 clones, around nine tenths detected once. The V end lost 1 base, the J end lost 8 bases, and 12 bases lay between the germline ends. The CDR3 loop spans 15 amino acids. Germline CDR1 SGHAT, CDR2 FQNNGV. The rearrangement joins TRBV11-2 to TRBJ1-6; D might be TRBD1 (6 bases). The sequenced material came from peripheral blood. This clonotype was sampled from a man aged 55-75 years with acute or convalescent COVID-19. CDR3 in amino acids: CASSLVRGRDSPLHF. In DNA, the CDR3 is TGTGCCAGCAGCTTAGTCAGGGGCCGGGATTCACCCCTCCACTTT.